This passage covers 17 T cell receptor beta chains from one sample sequenced in a study of a mutant IDH1 vaccine in newly diagnosed glioma. Antigen specificity for these receptors is unknown. Time point of the sample: week 23, last vaccination. Topical imiquimod accompanied each vaccine dose, which consisted of 300 ug of mutant IDH1 20-mer peptide. Some clones are missing from TCRdb's copy, which holds only in-frame ones; the method was immunoSEQ multiplex PCR. The profile shows tens of thousands of clones, about 91% of them singletons. This specimen consisted of PBMCs, obtained from a glioma patient whose treatment included an IDH1 peptide vaccine. The receptors shown here come from a man aged 45-65 years with glioma.

The V call is TRBV14, the J call TRBJ2-7, with D maybe TRBD2 (7 bases). CDR3 length equals 14 residues. From germline, CDR1 is SGHDN and CDR2 FVKESK. V was shortened by 5 bases and J by 6 bases, with 17 bases between the two germline ends. CDR3 sequence (DNA): TGTGCCAGCAGCTACCTCGGGGGGCCCAGCGAGCAGTACTTC. Residues: CASSYLGGPSEQYF.

The chain carries TRBV7-2 and TRBJ2-5; tentatively, D is TRBD1 (5 bases). Trimming pared 3 bases from V and 6 bases from J, leaving 11 bases between. The CDR3 is 13 residues long. Germline assignment: CDR1 SGHTA and CDR2 FQGNSA. The CDR3 DNA is TGTGCCAGCAGCTTTTGGGGCCATAAGACCCAGTACTTC. It translates to CASSFWGHKTQYF.

This clone was recorded only once. The V and J genes are TRBV27 and TRBJ2-1, with 9 positions matching TRBD1. The CDR3 runs 22 residues. The junction had 20 bases not matched to a gene; V was cut back by 2 bases and J by 0 bases. CDR1 and CDR2 from the germline V gene are MNHEY and SMNVEV (reference sequence). The CDR3, as DNA: TGTGCCAGCAGTTTAAAGGCGGGGGTGGGACAGGGCGTATCCCGCTCCTACAATGAGCAGTTCTTC. The encoded protein is CASSLKAGVGQGVSRSYNEQFF.

This chain links TRBV27 with TRBJ2-2; no definite D call. With 2 bases removed from V and 4 bases from J, the gap between germline ends came to 8 bases. The germline V gene encodes CDR1 MNHEY and CDR2 SMNVEV (reference sequence). The CDR3 contains 14 residues. The CDR3 nucleotides are TGTGCCAGCAGTTTAACGCGCTTCACCGGGGAGCTGTTTTTT. It translates to CASSLTRFTGELFF.

The gene calls are TRBV9 and TRBJ1-3, with 9 bases matching TRBD1. CDR3 size: 15 residues. Germline CDR1 SGDLS, CDR2 YYNGEE. The V and J ends lost 0 bases and 7 bases, in that order; junction bases with no gene match: 5. DNA of the CDR3: TGTGCCAGCAGCGTAGGGACAGGGGTTGGGAACACCATATATTTT. Protein product: CASSVGTGVGNTIYF. Supplemented by reference TRBV9 and TRBJ1-3, the full variable domain reads DSGVTQTPKHLITATGQRVTLRCSPRSGDLSVYWYQQSLDQGLQFLIQYYNGEERAKGNILERFSAQQFPDLHSELNLSSLELGDSALYFCASSVGTGVGNTIYFGEGSWLTVV.

The V gene is TRBV9, the J gene TRBJ2-1; 9 bases are a match to TRBD2. Germline V gives CDR1 SGDLS, CDR2 YYNGEE. Germline trimming cut 0 bases from V and 7 bases from J; bases unmatched to any gene: 5. This CDR3 has 15 amino acids. CDR3 loop: CASSVGAGGANEQFF. DNA for the CDR3: TGTGCCAGCAGCGTAGGAGCGGGGGGTGCGAATGAGCAGTTCTTC.

The chain couples TRBV7-9 to TRBJ1-1; 7 nucleotides line up with TRBD1. The ends lost 4 bases at V and 4 bases at J; junction bases unmatched: 6. The CDR3 is 14 residues long. In germline, CDR1 is SEHNR, CDR2 FQNEAQ (reference sequence). This CDR3 reads CASSSDRARTEAFF. CDR3 bases: TGTGCCAGCAGCTCCGACAGGGCACGCACTGAAGCTTTCTTT.

The V gene is TRBV18, the J gene TRBJ1-1; no clear D. Germline loops: CDR1 KGHSH, CDR2 LQKENI. The CDR3 length is 13 residues. V lost 5 bases, J lost 3 bases, and 10 bases lay in between. CDR3 amino acids: CASSSGVDTEAFF. CDR3 sequence (DNA): TGTGCCAGCTCATCCGGGGTGGACACTGAAGCTTTCTTT.

As DNA, the CDR3 is TGCAGCGTTGAAAGGGACAGCGCTACTGAAGCTTTCTTT. Translating it yields CSVERDSATEAFF. V gene TRBV29-1 combines with J gene TRBJ1-1; 7 nucleotides agree with TRBD1. Germline CDR1 is SQVTM and CDR2 is ANQGSEA. The CDR3 consists of 13 residues. V shed 2 bases, J shed 5 bases, and the junction held 5 bases outside the gene matches. Together with reference TRBV29-1 and TRBJ1-1, the CDR3 gives the full variable domain: SAVISQKPSRDICQRGTSLTIQCQVDSQVTMMFWYRQQPGQSLTLIATANQGSEATYESGFVIDKFPISRPNLTFSTLTVSNMSPEDSSIYLCSVERDSATEAFFGQGTRLTVV.

V and J are TRBV6-1 and TRBJ1-5; a possible D gene is TRBD1 (6 bases). V lost 7 bases, J lost 8 bases, and 12 bases lay in between. Germline loops: CDR1 MNHNS, CDR2 SASEGT. The CDR3 is 12 amino acids. The CDR3 bases are TGTGCCAGCATGAGGGGGAATGAGCCCCAGCATTTT. Its translation: CASMRGNEPQHF.

The rearrangement links TRBV5-1 to TRBJ2-1; the D gene is possibly TRBD2 (6 bases). The CDR3 has 14 amino acids. The V gene lost 2 bases and the J gene lost 8 bases, with 14 bases spanning the gap. Germline V CDR1 and CDR2: SGHRS, YFSETQ. The CDR3 sequence: CASSLRGTGHEQFF. CDR3 DNA sequence: TGCGCCAGCAGCTTACGCGGGACTGGACATGAGCAGTTCTTC. The whole variable domain, remainder taken from reference TRBV5-1 and TRBJ2-1, is KAGVTQTPRYLIKTRGQQVTLSCSPISGHRSVSWYQQTPGQGLQFLFEYFSETQRNKGNFPGRFSGRQFSNSRSEMNVSTLELGDSALYLCASSLRGTGHEQFFGPGTRLTVL.

The rearrangement joins TRBV7-6 to TRBJ2-7; TRBD1 aligns across 7 bases. The junction had 12 bases not matched to a gene; V was cut back by 5 bases and J by 2 bases. The length of the CDR3 is 16 residues. The V gene's germline CDR1 is SGHVS and CDR2 FNYEAQ. Here the CDR3 reads CASSPRSGTVTYEQYF. The CDR3 DNA is TGTGCCAGCAGCCCTCGATCCGGGACAGTCACCTACGAGCAGTACTTC. Together with reference TRBV7-6 and TRBJ2-7, the CDR3 gives the full variable domain: GAGVSQSPRYKVTKRGQDVALRCDPISGHVSLYWYRQALGQGPEFLTYFNYEAQQDKSGLPNDRFSAERPEGSISTLTIQRTEQRDSAMYRCASSPRSGTVTYEQYFGPGTRLTVT.

J is TRBJ2-5 and V is TRBV27; maybe TRBD2 (6 bases). The CDR3 sequence is 15 residues long. Trimming shortened V by 9 bases and J by 2 bases, and 19 bases separated the two germline ends. Germline CDR1 and CDR2: MNHEY and SMNVEV (reference sequence). The CDR3 region has the DNA TGTGCCAGTACTTCATTAGCGGAGCGACAAGAGACCCAGTACTTC. Its translation: CASTSLAERQETQYF.

The chain carries TRBV6-5 and TRBJ1-5; D is unresolved. This CDR3 has 12 residues. Germline values: CDR1 MNHEY, CDR2 SVGAGI. Trimming removed 7 bases from V and 1 base from J, with 5 bases in between. CDR3 residues: CASTRSNQPQHF. In DNA form, the CDR3 reads TGTGCCAGCACCCGGAGCAATCAGCCCCAGCATTTT.

The genes are TRBV5-1 and TRBJ2-6; the D gene is possibly TRBD1 (6 bases). Germline values: CDR1 SGHRS, CDR2 YFSETQ. CDR3 size: 17 residues. Deletions cut 3 bases from V and 0 bases from J, with 13 bases between. The CDR3 DNA reads as TGCGCCAGCAGCTCCTGGGGGCGTAACTCTGGGGCCAACGTCCTGACTTTC. It yields the protein CASSSWGRNSGANVLTF.

This chain uses TRBV19 with TRBJ2-7; either TRBD1 or TRBD2 may supply D (5 bases each). Germline V CDR1 and CDR2: LNHDA, SQIVND (reference sequence). Trimming cost V 6 bases and J 0 bases, with 15 bases left between them. This CDR3 spans 15 amino acids. CDR3 residues: CASSEGPASSYEQYF. The CDR3 DNA follows: TGTGCCAGTAGCGAGGGACCGGCGAGCTCCTACGAGCAGTACTTC.

The chain recombines TRBV7-9 with TRBJ2-3; no clear D gene. The CDR3 sequence is 12 residues long. Trimming cost V 5 bases and J 4 bases, with 7 bases left between them. The germline V gene has CDR1 SEHNR and CDR2 FQNEAQ (reference sequence). CDR3 sequence reads: CASSTSPDTQYF. CDR3 nucleotides: TGTGCCAGCAGCACGTCCCCAGATACGCAGTATTTT. The entire variable domain, with the rest obtained from reference TRBV7-9 and TRBJ2-3, is as follows: DTGVSQNPRHKITKRGQNVTFRCDPISEHNRLYWYRQTLGQGPEFLTYFQNEAQLEKSRLLSDRFSAERPKGSFSTLEIQRTEQGDSAMYLCASSTSPDTQYFGPGTRLTVL.